What follows are 31 T cell receptor beta chains derived from one specimen sequenced in a study of blood T cell repertoires in COVID-19. TCRdb keeps only in-frame clones here, not all; method: immunoSEQ multiplex PCR. Of 250,000 to 350,000 clones listed, around nine tenths are singletons. Sequencing was carried out using peripheral blood. The receptors shown here come from a woman aged 25 to 45 with COVID-19, enrolled during active disease.

V is TRBV7-6 and J is TRBJ1-1, with a tentative D call TRBD1 (5 bases). V was pared by 2 bases and J by 1 base, with 23 bases between. This CDR3 is built from 19 residues. CDR1 and CDR2 from the germline V gene are SGHVS and FNYEAQ. CDR3 coding DNA: TGTGCCAGCAGCTTAATCCGGGCCCCCATCAGGGTGGGGAACACTGAAGCTTTCTTT. Translating gives CASSLIRAPIRVGNTEAFF.

The chain joins TRBV28 to TRBJ2-1; TRBD2 aligns across 8 bases. CDR1 and CDR2 from the germline V gene are MDHEN and SYDVKM. The CDR3 length is 15 residues. V lost 7 bases and J lost 4; bases outside the gene matches: 9. CDR3 amino acids: CASTQGPGGYNEQFF. DNA for the CDR3: TGTGCCAGCACCCAGGGCCCGGGAGGGTACAATGAGCAGTTCTTC.

The CDR3 loop reads CASSLTSGVSGAYEQYF. In DNA, the CDR3 is TGCGCCAGCAGCTTGACTAGCGGAGTTAGCGGCGCGTACGAGCAGTACTTC. The rearrangement links TRBV5-1 to TRBJ2-7, with TRBD2 matching over 8 bases. The V and J ends lost 1 base and 4 bases, in that order; junction bases with no gene match: 13. The CDR3 totals 17 residues. Germline assignment: CDR1 SGHRS and CDR2 YFSETQ. The complete variable domain, with remaining parts taken from reference TRBV5-1 and TRBJ2-7, reads KAGVTQTPRYLIKTRGQQVTLSCSPISGHRSVSWYQQTPGQGLQFLFEYFSETQRNKGNFPGRFSGRQFSNSRSEMNVSTLELGDSALYLCASSLTSGVSGAYEQYFGPGTRLTVT.

The chain couples TRBV30 to TRBJ2-7; weak D call: TRBD2 (7 bases). V lost 0 bases and J lost 5, with 17 bases in between. Germline lookup yields CDR1 GTSNPN and CDR2 SVGIG (reference sequence). The CDR3 consists of 15 residues. CDR3 DNA: TGTGCCTGGAGTGTAGGGGGGGGTGAACTCAACGAGCAGTACTTC. Residues: CAWSVGGGELNEQYF.

This clone was counted a few times. This chain connects TRBV28 to TRBJ1-5, with 8 nucleotides matching TRBD1. The germline gives CDR1 MDHEN, CDR2 SYDVKM. After removal of 2 bases from V and 0 bases from J, the junction contained 3 bases not matched to a gene. This CDR3 contains 16 residues. DNA of the CDR3: TGTGCCAGCAGTTTAGGGACAGGCTATAGCAATCAGCCCCAGCATTTT. Translation gives CASSLGTGYSNQPQHF.

This chain links TRBV11-2 with TRBJ1-2; the match to TRBD1 covers 7 bases. Trimming cost V 2 bases and J 6 bases; bases outside gene matches: 6. The CDR3 runs to 14 residues. Germline CDR1 is SGHAT and CDR2 is FQNNGV. This CDR3 is CASSLNTGANGYTF. DNA of the CDR3: TGTGCCAGCAGCTTAAATACAGGGGCAAATGGCTACACCTTC.

Remarks on this clone: Distinct nucleotide sequences in the sample also encode this CDR3. The V call is TRBV3-1 (or the pseudogene TRBV3-2), the J call TRBJ1-1; no clear D. The germline CDR1 and CDR2 sequences are LGHDT and YNNKEL (reference sequence). CDR3 length: 14 residues. The V end lost 0 bases, the J end lost 4 bases, and 9 bases lay between the germline ends. CDR3: CASSQDPGGTEAFF. The CDR3, as DNA: TGTGCCAGCAGCCAAGATCCTGGAGGCACTGAAGCTTTCTTT.

The count of this clone is one. The V gene is TRBV4-3, the J gene TRBJ2-5, with 10 bases identical to TRBD2. The CDR3 is made up of 19 amino acids. Germline V gene sequence: CDR1 LGHNA, CDR2 YSLEER. With V trimmed by 4 bases and J by 2 bases, 16 bases remained unmatched. CDR3 DNA sequence: TGCGCCAGCAGCCTCCGGATAGCGGGACTAGCGAGAAGGCAAGAGACCCAGTACTTC. Residues: CASSLRIAGLARRQETQYF.

This clone was observed a handful of times. This chain uses TRBV5-4 with TRBJ1-1; no reliable D call. The CDR3 runs 9 residues. Trimming stripped 10 bases from V and 3 bases from J, with 4 bases between. CDR1 and CDR2 (germline): SGHNT, YYREEE (reference sequence). CDR3: CAPDTEAFF. DNA of the CDR3: TGTGCCCCCGACACTGAAGCTTTCTTT.

The table lists this clone with a count of one. The chain couples TRBV9 to TRBJ2-5, with TRBD2 matching over 10 bases. The germline V gene encodes CDR1 SGDLS and CDR2 YYNGEE. This CDR3 has 18 amino acids. V trimming: 1 base; J trimming: 5 bases; junction bases outside the gene matches: 14. The CDR3 DNA follows: TGTGCCAGCAGCGTAACCAGCCCCTCAGCGGGAGGGCCTGAGACCCAGTACTTC. This sequence encodes CASSVTSPSAGGPETQYF.

This clone has just a few counts. The chain combines TRBV3-1 (or the pseudogene TRBV3-2) with TRBJ1-2; 8 nucleotides line up with TRBD1. Germline trimming cut 5 bases from V and 4 bases from J; bases unmatched to any gene: 15. CDR1 is LGHDT, CDR2 YNNKEL, per germline (reference sequence). The CDR3 totals 17 residues. The CDR3 DNA follows: TGTGCCAGCAGCTTAGATCCTGGGACAGGCGATACCTATGGCTACACCTTC. It is translated as CASSLDPGTGDTYGYTF.

This rearrangement joins TRBV18 to TRBJ1-3; 7 nucleotides line up with TRBD1. Germline V gene lookup returns CDR1 KGHSH and CDR2 LQKENI. There are 16 residues in the CDR3. Trimming cost V 3 bases and J 7 bases; bases outside gene matches: 12. The CDR3 loop reads CASSPQQTGWDNTIYF. The CDR3 region has the DNA TGTGCCAGCTCACCTCAGCAGACAGGGTGGGACAACACCATATATTTT.

V is TRBV7-9 and J is TRBJ2-2; 11 bases are shared with TRBD2. V shed 5 bases and J 7 bases; nucleotides not matched to a gene: 12. Germline CDR1 and CDR2: SEHNR and FQNEAQ (reference sequence). The CDR3 is 17 amino acids. CDR3 sequence reads: CASSPGALAGVGGELFF. CDR3 DNA: TGTGCCAGCAGCCCCGGGGCACTAGCGGGAGTAGGCGGGGAGCTGTTTTTT.

The V and J genes are TRBV28 and TRBJ1-4, with D possibly matching TRBD1 (6 bases). This CDR3 has 17 amino acids. The V and J ends lost 4 bases and 0 bases respectively, with 15 bases between them. Germline assignment: CDR1 MDHEN and CDR2 SYDVKM. The CDR3 sequence: CASSSRDNAATNEKLFF. The CDR3 coding sequence is TGTGCCAGCAGTTCCCGGGACAACGCTGCAACTAATGAAAAACTGTTTTTT.

The J gene is TRBJ1-5, the V gene TRBV7-2, with D uncertain. The CDR3 consists of 13 residues. Germline values: CDR1 SGHTA, CDR2 FQGNSA. The V end was cut by 1 base, the J end by 6 bases, with 7 bases between. DNA of the CDR3: TGTGCCAGCAGCTTAGTAACTGCTCAGCCCCAGCATTTT. Translation gives CASSLVTAQPQHF.

The chain employs TRBV7-9 and TRBJ1-3; 8 bases fit TRBD1. The germline CDR1 and CDR2 sequences are SEHNR and FQNEAQ (reference sequence). With V trimmed by 3 bases and J by 2 bases, 0 bases remained unmatched. The CDR3 consists of 14 residues. The CDR3 coding sequence is TGTGCCAGCAGCTTGGACAGGGCTGGAAACACCATATATTTT. Amino acids: CASSLDRAGNTIYF. Full variable domain (remainder filled in from reference TRBV7-9 and TRBJ1-3): DTGVSQNPRHKITKRGQNVTFRCDPISEHNRLYWYRQTLGQGPEFLTYFQNEAQLEKSRLLSDRFSAERPKGSFSTLEIQRTEQGDSAMYLCASSLDRAGNTIYFGEGSWLTVV.

This sequence joins TRBV6-5 and TRBJ1-4; weak D call: TRBD1 (6 bases). The germline gives CDR1 MNHEY, CDR2 SVGAGI. Deletions cut 5 bases from V and 4 bases from J, with 11 bases between. The CDR3 spans 14 residues. CDR3: CASSSRGGNEKLFF. As DNA, the CDR3 is TGTGCCAGCAGTAGCCGAGGGGGTAATGAAAAACTGTTTTTT.

The chain couples TRBV3-1 (or the pseudogene TRBV3-2) to TRBJ1-3, with D unclear. CDR1 is LGHDT, CDR2 YNNKEL, per germline (reference sequence). Deletions cut 1 base from V and 7 bases from J, with 14 bases between. CDR3 length: 15 residues. This CDR3 is CASSQGTGNGNTIYF. In DNA, the CDR3 is TGTGCCAGCAGCCAAGGGACCGGGAACGGGAACACCATATATTTT.

The genes are TRBV19 and TRBJ1-1; 8 nucleotides line up with TRBD1. V gave up 3 bases and J gave up 2 bases; unmatched junction bases: 8. The CDR3 has 16 residues. Germline CDR1 LNHDA, CDR2 SQIVND (reference sequence). Written as DNA, the CDR3 is TGTGCCAGTAGTATCCAGGGGACAGGACGTAACACTGAAGCTTTCTTT. Protein product: CASSIQGTGRNTEAFF.

The gene calls are TRBV2 and TRBJ2-2, with TRBD2 matching 8 bases. CDR3 length: 15 amino acids. The trim removed 5 bases at V and 5 bases at J, leaving 7 bases unmatched. Germline CDR1 and CDR2: SNHLY and FYNNEI. The CDR3 coding sequence is TGTGCCAGCAGTCCGCTCGGGAGGGGTACCGGGGAGCTGTTTTTT. It translates to CASSPLGRGTGELFF. Complete variable domain (other parts from reference TRBV2 and TRBJ2-2): EPEVTQTPSHQVTQMGQEVILRCVPISNHLYFYWYRQILGQKVEFLVSFYNNEISEKSEIFDDQFSVERPDGSNFTLKIRSTKLEDSAMYFCASSPLGRGTGELFFGEGSRLTVL.

The chain joins TRBV6-4 to TRBJ2-1; the match to TRBD2 covers 8 bases. The CDR3 is made up of 16 amino acids. Germline V CDR1 and CDR2: MRHNA, SNTAGT. V lost 0 bases to trimming and J lost 0 bases; unmatched junction nucleotides: 1. The CDR3 DNA reads TGTGCCAGCAGTGACTCAAGCGGGAGCTCCTACAATGAGCAGTTCTTC. This gives the protein CASSDSSGSSYNEQFF.

The chain has TRBV2 and TRBJ2-5; 7 nucleotides align to TRBD1. CDR1 SNHLY and CDR2 FYNNEI come from the germline V gene. The CDR3 has 15 amino acids. V shed 0 bases, J shed 0 bases, and the junction held 1 base outside the gene matches. Here the CDR3 reads CASSEARGYQETQYF. As DNA, the CDR3 is TGTGCCAGCAGTGAAGCCAGGGGGTACCAAGAGACCCAGTACTTC. The complete variable domain, with remaining parts taken from reference TRBV2 and TRBJ2-5, reads EPEVTQTPSHQVTQMGQEVILRCVPISNHLYFYWYRQILGQKVEFLVSFYNNEISEKSEIFDDQFSVERPDGSNFTLKIRSTKLEDSAMYFCASSEARGYQETQYFGPGTRLLVL.

This clone has only one observation. The rearrangement uses TRBV2 and TRBJ1-1; perhaps TRBD1 as D (6 bases). Looked up from germline, CDR1 is SNHLY and CDR2 is FYNNEI. V lost 0 bases, J lost 8 bases, and 13 bases lay in between. CDR3 length: 14 amino acids. CDR3: CASSEALRGAEAFF. In DNA, the CDR3 is TGTGCCAGCAGTGAAGCGCTTCGGGGGGCCGAAGCTTTCTTT.

J is TRBJ2-1 and V is TRBV7-9; TRBD2 matches 10 bases. The ends lost 11 bases at V and 6 bases at J; junction bases unmatched: 10. The length of the CDR3 is 14 residues. Germline CDR1 and CDR2: SEHNR and FQNEAQ (reference sequence). CDR3 nucleotide sequence: TGTGCCGGTTCCACTAGCGGGATGGCCAATGAGCAGTTCTTC. This translates into CAGSTSGMANEQFF.

The chain has TRBV7-2 and TRBJ1-1; 9 positions agree with TRBD1. V gave up 3 bases and J gave up 5 bases; unmatched junction bases: 1. Germline CDR1 reads SGHTA; CDR2 reads FQGNSA. CDR3 length: 13 residues. The DNA of the CDR3 is TGTGCCAGCAGCTTCGGACAGGGGACTGAAGCTTTCTTT. It specifies CASSFGQGTEAFF.

DNA of the CDR3: TGCGCCAGCAGCGGGGCCTTCGGGACAGGGGAGGAAAAACTGTTTTTT. Protein: CASSGAFGTGEEKLFF. This rearrangement joins TRBV5-1 to TRBJ1-4; 10 bases align to TRBD1. The V and J ends lost 4 bases and 8 bases, in that order; junction bases with no gene match: 11. Germline assignment: CDR1 SGHRS and CDR2 YFSETQ. The CDR3 has 16 residues.

The rearrangement uses TRBV16 and TRBJ2-2; the D is unclear. V was clipped by 4 bases and J by 4 bases, with 13 bases between them. This CDR3 region has 15 residues. Germline V gene data show CDR1 as KGHSY and CDR2 as FQNENV. The CDR3 protein is CASSPSPVSTGELFF. For the CDR3, the DNA is TGTGCCAGCAGCCCGTCGCCAGTTTCCACCGGGGAGCTGTTTTTT.

In its sample, this clone was seen once. V gene TRBV28 combines with J gene TRBJ2-3; a possible D gene is TRBD1 (6 bases). The CDR3 spans 14 residues. The ends were cut back, 6 bases at V and 2 bases at J, with 12 bases in the middle. Germline V gives CDR1 MDHEN, CDR2 SYDVKM. The CDR3 protein is CASSRGRNTDTQYF. The CDR3 bases are TGTGCCAGCAGCAGGGGCCGGAACACAGATACGCAGTATTTT.

J is TRBJ2-2 and V is TRBV7-2; perhaps TRBD1 as D (5 bases). The CDR3 contains 16 residues. V was trimmed by 1 base and J by 5 bases, leaving 14 bases between them. CDR1 is SGHTA and CDR2 is FQGNSA in the germline V gene. CDR3 in DNA: TGTGCCAGCAGCTTAGATCGTGGGGCGAGAACCGGGGAGCTGTTTTTT. Translated: CASSLDRGARTGELFF.

The gene calls are TRBV5-5 and TRBJ1-1; D perhaps matches TRBD1 (5 bases). Germline lookup yields CDR1 SGHKS and CDR2 YYEKEE (reference sequence). V lost 5 bases and J 1 base, leaving 12 bases between the germline ends. This CDR3 has 14 amino acids. The CDR3 coding sequence is TGTGCCAGCAGTTCCGGGGGACGGAACACTGAAGCTTTCTTT. Translation: CASSSGGRNTEAFF.

J is TRBJ2-7 and V is TRBV9; D possibly corresponds to TRBD1 (5 bases). Trimming removed 10 bases from V and 2 bases from J, with 16 bases in between. This CDR3 spans 13 amino acids. Germline CDR1 reads SGDLS; CDR2 reads YYNGEE. CDR3 nucleotides: TGTGCCGAAAGTACCGACAGACCCTACGAGCAGTACTTC. Protein sequence: CAESTDRPYEQYF. Supplemented by reference TRBV9 and TRBJ2-7, the full variable domain reads DSGVTQTPKHLITATGQRVTLRCSPRSGDLSVYWYQQSLDQGLQFLIQYYNGEERAKGNILERFSAQQFPDLHSELNLSSLELGDSALYFCAESTDRPYEQYFGPGTRLTVT.